This T cell receptor (beta chain) was obtained from a study of blood T cell repertoires in COVID-19. Whole-study context: In each case, the material was cDNA or gDNA derived from T cells, B-cell-depleted T cells, or PBMCs.

In the authors' methods: Amplification of reference gene primers was used by the study to estimate nucleated cell counts. TCRdb's copy holds only in-frame clones and misses some; the assay was immunoSEQ multiplex PCR. V, J and clone size derive from that table, while D and trimming were established from the DNA sequence. There are 200,000 to 250,000 clones in the sample; roughly four fifths occur only once, and 10% to 15% lies in the top ten. From germline, CDR1 is MGHRA and CDR2 YSYEKL. V was pared by 0 bases and J by 7 bases, with 18 bases between. The CDR3 length is 16 residues. Sequences were obtained from peripheral blood. The chain is built from TRBV4-1 and TRBJ1-2, with TRBD1 as a possible D gene (5 bases). This TCR was recovered from a woman aged 40 to 50 with acute or convalescent COVID-19. CDR3 amino acids: CASSQDTTGRVGGYTF. The CDR3 nucleotides read TGCGCCAGCAGCCAAGATACTACAGGCAGGGTAGGTGGCTACACCTTC.